These T cell receptor beta chains were read from a single sample in a study of blood T cell repertoires in COVID-19. The repertoire was sequenced with immunoSEQ multiplex PCR; TCRdb's copy has only in-frame clones and lacks some. Of about 400,000 clones detected, more than 75% appear once; the ten largest clones hold 2.5% to 3.5%. Material for sequencing was peripheral blood. These receptor sequences come from a human donor in a cohort sampled during active COVID-19. Each CDR3 is given with its conserved first and last residue. The D gene is left open where the match is weak. Clone sizes are given selectively: once, few, many, or a class where the clone is expanded.

TRBV20-1	-	TRBJ2-7	TRBD2	CSASPGTSVSYEQYF	TGCAGTGCTAGTCCCGGGACTAGCGTCTCCTACGAGCAGTACTTC
TRBV3-1/TRBV3-2	-	TRBJ1-5	TRBD1	CASSQGTGAQGQPQHF	TGTGCCAGCAGCCAAGGGACAGGGGCGCAGGGTCAGCCCCAGCATTTT
TRBV4-1	-	TRBJ2-3	TRBD2	CASRQERTSGETYTQYF	TGCGCCAGCCGACAAGAGAGGACTAGCGGGGAAACTTATACGCAGTATTTT
TRBV18	-	TRBJ2-7	TRBD1	CASSPWVGGDSNEQYF	TGTGCCAGCTCACCATGGGTAGGGGGCGATTCTAACGAGCAGTACTTC
TRBV6-5	-	TRBJ1-3	-	CASSSERSGNTIYF	TGTGCCAGCAGCTCTGAGAGGTCCGGAAACACCATATATTTT
TRBV11-3	-	TRBJ2-1	-	CASSINSGNEQFF	TGTGCCAGCAGCATCAATAGCGGAAATGAGCAGTTCTTC
TRBV24-1	-	TRBJ2-3	TRBD2	CATSSTGGDTQYF	TGTGCCACCAGTTCAACGGGGGGGGATACGCAGTATTTT
TRBV6-5	once	TRBJ1-6	TRBD1	CASSRDRERSPLHF	TGTGCCAGCAGTCGAGACAGGGAACGTTCACCCCTCCACTTT
TRBV13	-	TRBJ1-2	-	CASSTGAKAGYTF	TGTGCCAGCAGCACAGGTGCAAAAGCGGGCTACACCTTC
TRBV9	-	TRBJ1-6	TRBD1	CASSARDRGNSPLHF	TGTGCCAGCAGCGCGAGGGACAGGGGAAATTCACCCCTCCACTTT
TRBV4-1	-	TRBJ2-7	-	CASSQDLAGNEQYF	TGCGCCAGCAGCCAAGATCTAGCCGGAAACGAGCAGTACTTC
TRBV2	many	TRBJ2-7	TRBD1	CASRLDRAYEQYF	TGTGCCAGCAGATTGGACAGGGCTTACGAGCAGTACTTC
TRBV28	once	TRBJ2-2	-	CASSNGGQGNRAGELFF	TGTGCCAGCAGTAATGGTGGTCAGGGTAACAGGGCCGGGGAGCTGTTTTTT
TRBV5-8	-	TRBJ1-2	TRBD1	CASSSTGDRGSPGYTF	TGTGCCAGCAGCTCCACCGGGGACAGGGGGTCGCCTGGCTACACCTTC
TRBV12-3/TRBV12-4	-	TRBJ2-7	TRBD1	CASSRDSRGEQYF	TGTGCCAGCAGTAGGGACAGCCGAGGCGAGCAGTACTTC
TRBV30	-	TRBJ2-5	-	CAWSPDWETQYF	TGTGCCTGGAGTCCAGATTGGGAGACCCAGTACTTC
TRBV27	-	TRBJ1-6	-	CASSSRNSPLHF	TGTGCCAGCAGTTCGAGGAATTCACCCCTCCACTTT
TRBV6-6	-	TRBJ2-6	-	CASSPPGRVAGANVLTF	TGTGCCAGCAGTCCACCCGGTCGGGTGGCTGGGGCCAACGTCCTGACTTTC
TRBV7-2	once	TRBJ1-1	-	CASTLEVGLTEAFF	TGTGCCAGCACCTTAGAAGTGGGGCTCACGGAAGCTTTCTTT
TRBV5-4	-	TRBJ1-6	TRBD1	CASSLGQGFDSPLHF	TGTGCCAGCAGCTTGGGACAGGGTTTTGATTCACCCCTCCACTTT
TRBV15	-	TRBJ1-2	-	CATSKGYLANYGYTF	TGTGCCACCAGCAAGGGGTACCTTGCTAACTATGGCTACACCTTC
TRBV7-9	-	TRBJ2-1	TRBD2	CASSSQERLAGANEQFF	TGTGCCAGCAGCTCCCAGGAGCGACTAGCGGGGGCGAATGAGCAGTTCTTC
TRBV11-2	-	TRBJ1-6	TRBD1	CASSLGGTGNSPLHF	TGTGCCAGCAGCTTAGGAGGGACAGGAAATTCACCCCTCCACTTT
TRBV7-9	-	TRBJ1-2	-	CASSLVGLPSKPSGYTF	TGTGCCAGCAGCTTAGTCGGACTCCCCTCAAAACCGAGTGGCTACACCTTC
TRBV5-1	-	TRBJ2-5	TRBD1	CASTTGGRETQYF	TGCGCCAGTACGACAGGGGGTAGAGAGACCCAGTACTTC
TRBV7-3	-	TRBJ2-1	-	CASSLDSRADNEQFF	TGTGCCAGCAGCTTAGATTCCAGGGCGGACAATGAGCAGTTCTTC
TRBV4-1	-	TRBJ1-3	-	CASSQVWGGAGNTIYF	TGCGCCAGCAGCCAAGTCTGGGGGGGGGCTGGAAACACCATATATTTT
TRBV29-1	-	TRBJ1-4	-	CSVHREGGEKLFF	TGCAGCGTGCACCGGGAAGGTGGGGAAAAACTGTTTTTT
TRBV6-5	-	TRBJ2-7	-	CASRLDSKRYEQYF	TGTGCCAGCAGGCTGGACAGCAAGCGCTACGAGCAGTACTTC
TRBV4-1	-	TRBJ2-1	-	CASSQPYNEQFF	TGCGCCAGCAGCCAACCTTACAATGAGCAGTTCTTC
TRBV24-1	-	TRBJ2-5	-	CATSEAGEETQYF	TGTGCCACCAGTGAAGCAGGGGAAGAGACCCAGTACTTC
TRBV7-3	-	TRBJ2-3	-	CASSEAGVGTDTQYF	TGTGCCAGCAGCGAAGCAGGGGTGGGCACAGATACGCAGTATTTT
TRBV5-4	-	TRBJ2-7	-	CASSLEGVSYEQYF	TGTGCCAGCAGCTTGGAAGGGGTCTCCTACGAGCAGTACTTC
TRBV3-1/TRBV3-2	once	TRBJ2-5	-	CASSQNPGTGAGTQYF	TGTGCCAGCAGCCAAAACCCCGGGACTGGGGCGGGGACCCAGTACTTC
TRBV29-1	-	TRBJ2-1	TRBD1	CSVEVRDRAAYNEQFF	TGCAGCGTTGAAGTCCGGGACAGGGCCGCCTACAATGAGCAGTTCTTC
TRBV28	-	TRBJ1-3	-	CASSSPRRGSGNTIYF	TGTGCCAGCAGTTCACCGAGACGGGGCTCTGGAAACACCATATATTTT
TRBV7-7	-	TRBJ2-5	-	CASSLVIGGETQYF	TGTGCCAGCAGCTTAGTGATAGGGGGAGAGACCCAGTACTTC
TRBV5-6	-	TRBJ2-5	-	CASSLAWPETQYF	TGTGCCAGCAGCTTGGCGTGGCCTGAGACCCAGTACTTC
TRBV14	-	TRBJ2-1	TRBD2	CASSPPLAGDNEQFF	TGTGCCAGCAGCCCCCCCCTAGCGGGGGACAATGAGCAGTTCTTC
TRBV5-1	few	TRBJ1-1	-	CASSWLAGEGAFF	TGCGCCAGCAGCTGGTTAGCGGGGGAGGGAGCTTTCTTT
TRBV19	once	TRBJ1-1	-	CASSPRTVNTEAFF	TGTGCCAGTAGCCCCCGGACAGTTAACACTGAAGCTTTCTTT
TRBV5-1	-	TRBJ1-5	TRBD1	CASSPQGADSNQPQHF	TGCGCCAGCAGCCCACAGGGGGCGGATAGCAATCAGCCCCAGCATTTT
TRBV6-5	-	TRBJ1-4	TRBD1	CASSYETGGGNEKLFF	TGTGCCAGCAGTTACGAGACAGGGGGTGGGAATGAAAAACTGTTTTTT
TRBV7-6	-	TRBJ2-7	-	CASSLAANYEQYF	TGTGCCAGCAGCCTTGCCGCTAACTACGAGCAGTACTTC